The T cell receptor (beta chain) under discussion was sequenced for a study of brain T cells in children with intractable seizures. Study observations and caveats: Only CDR3 sequence similarity suggested viral specificity, without known HCMV serostatus.

Sequencing used immunoSEQ multiplex PCR; TCRdb keeps in-frame clones, though not all of them. The sample lists about 350,000 clones; roughly 92% were seen once. Time point specified: blood from clinic visit 5 months post-surgery; TSC patient then seizure free. Surgery cases with the highest brain T cell transcript signatures were chosen for sequencing. At least one anti-epileptic drug was given before surgery. This clone has a single count. Its antigen is unknown. The germline V and J ends were trimmed by 2 bases and 0 bases, with 14 bases remaining between them. The CDR3 runs 16 residues. In germline, CDR1 is MNHEY, CDR2 SVGAGI.

The chain joins TRBV6-5 to TRBJ2-7; perhaps TRBD1 as D (6 bases). Here the sequenced sample was peripheral blood, taken 5 to 6 months after surgery. The sequence derives from a boy younger than two with tuberous sclerosis and intractable seizures. Here the CDR3 reads CASSYAADRTSYEQYF. The CDR3 DNA reads TGTGCCAGCAGTTACGCGGCAGACAGGACCTCCTACGAGCAGTACTTC.